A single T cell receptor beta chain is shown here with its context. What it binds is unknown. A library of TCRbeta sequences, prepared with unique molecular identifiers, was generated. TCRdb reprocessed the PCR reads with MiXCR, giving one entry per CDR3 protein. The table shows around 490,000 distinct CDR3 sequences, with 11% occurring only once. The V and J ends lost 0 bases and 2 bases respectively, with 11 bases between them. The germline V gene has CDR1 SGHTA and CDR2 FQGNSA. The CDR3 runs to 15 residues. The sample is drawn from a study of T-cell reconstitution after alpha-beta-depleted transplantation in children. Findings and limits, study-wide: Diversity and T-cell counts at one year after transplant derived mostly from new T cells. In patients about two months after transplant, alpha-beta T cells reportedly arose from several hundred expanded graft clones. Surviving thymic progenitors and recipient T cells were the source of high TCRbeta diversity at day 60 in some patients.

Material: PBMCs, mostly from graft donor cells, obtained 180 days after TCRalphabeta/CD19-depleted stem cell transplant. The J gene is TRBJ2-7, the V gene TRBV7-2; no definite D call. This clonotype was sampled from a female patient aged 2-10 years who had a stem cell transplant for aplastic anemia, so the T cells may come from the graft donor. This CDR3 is CASSLAPGPPYEQYF. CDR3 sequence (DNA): TGTGCCAGCAGCTTAGCGCCCGGTCCTCCCTACGAGCAGTACTTC.